These 26 T cell receptor beta chains were sequenced from one sample in a study of vaccination and CD4 T cells after COVID-19. Cultured CD4+ T cell DNA underwent sequencing with the Oncomine TCR Beta short-read assay. TCRdb redid the calling of the PCR reads with MiXCR, one entry per CDR3 protein. The data hold 15,000 to 20,000 distinct CDR3 sequences, with under 75% observed a single time. Sample treatment: roughly nine-day PBMC culture with coronavirus spike peptide pools or control peptides (ViraFEST assay). Their specific antigens are unknown. The sequenced sample consisted of CD4+ T cells from blood, cultured in vitro. All receptors derive from a human donor who had recovered from COVID-19.

The chain carries TRBV5-1 and TRBJ1-2; 8 bases fit TRBD1. V lost 6 bases to trimming and J lost 2 bases; unmatched junction nucleotides: 9. Germline lookup yields CDR1 SGHRS and CDR2 YFSETQ. The CDR3 has 15 amino acids. CDR3 in amino acids: CASKAGGVLNYGYTF. DNA for the CDR3: TGCGCCAGCAAGGCAGGGGGCGTCCTAAACTATGGCTACACCTTC. The full variable domain, its missing parts supplied by reference TRBV5-1 and TRBJ1-2, is KAGVTQTPRYLIKTRGQQVTLSCSPISGHRSVSWYQQTPGQGLQFLFEYFSETQRNKGNFPGRFSGRQFSNSRSEMNVSTLELGDSALYLCASKAGGVLNYGYTFGSGTRLTVV.

This chain uses TRBV20-1 with TRBJ1-4; weak D call: TRBD1 (6 bases). The V end was cut by 4 bases, the J end by 4 bases, with 13 bases between. The V gene's germline CDR1 is DFQATT and CDR2 SNEGSKA (reference sequence). The CDR3 spans 14 residues. As DNA, the CDR3 is TGCAGTGCTACTGGGACACCGAATAATGAAAAACTGTTTTTT. Amino acids: CSATGTPNNEKLFF.

This clonotype turned up a few times. CDR3 nucleotide sequence: TGCGCCAGCAGCTTGGCGGACAGCACAGATACGCAGTATTTT. Translating gives CASSLADSTDTQYF. V is TRBV5-1 and J is TRBJ2-3; D is unresolved. Trimming cost V 0 bases and J 0 bases, with 5 bases left between them. CDR1 is SGHRS, CDR2 YFSETQ, per germline. This CDR3 comprises 14 residues.

The V gene is TRBV20-1, the J gene TRBJ1-1; 8 bases are a match to TRBD1. V was clipped by 6 bases and J by 11 bases; unmatched bases: 8. CDR3 length: 11 amino acids. Germline values: CDR1 DFQATT, CDR2 SNEGSKA (reference sequence). CDR3 in amino acids: CSAWTGSSAFF. In DNA, the CDR3 is TGCAGTGCATGGACAGGGAGCTCGGCTTTCTTT.

The sample holds one count of this clonotype. The chain joins TRBV30 to TRBJ2-3; D perhaps matches TRBD1 (6 bases). The V gene lost 2 bases and the J gene lost 0 bases, with 9 bases spanning the gap. The CDR3 runs 14 residues. Germline CDR1 is GTSNPN and CDR2 is SVGIG (reference sequence). CDR3 in DNA: TGTGCCTGGAGTCCAGGGGTAAGCACAGATACGCAGTATTTT. It specifies CAWSPGVSTDTQYF.

The genes are TRBV20-1 and TRBJ2-3; 8 bases fit TRBD2. Germline V gene lookup returns CDR1 DFQATT and CDR2 SNEGSKA (reference sequence). J was trimmed by 5 bases and V by 5 bases; bases with no gene match: 12. This CDR3 spans 15 amino acids. The CDR3 DNA sequence: TGCAGTGCTCCCACAACGGGGGGGGTTGGAGATACGCAGTATTTT. It encodes CSAPTTGGVGDTQYF.

This clonotype turned up a few times. The chain carries TRBV10-3 and TRBJ1-5, with unresolved D. CDR3 length equals 13 residues. Germline V gene lookup returns CDR1 ENHRY and CDR2 SYGVKD. V lost 0 bases and J 4 bases, leaving 4 bases between the germline ends. For the CDR3, the DNA is TGTGCCATCAGTGAGTCGGCGAATCAGCCCCAGCATTTT. Protein product: CAISESANQPQHF.

The rearrangement joins TRBV12-3 or TRBV12-4 to TRBJ2-3; TRBD2 matches 13 bases. This CDR3 has 18 residues. V shed 8 bases, J shed 0 bases, and the junction held 11 bases outside the gene matches. As DNA, the CDR3 is TGTGCCAGCGGGGGACTAGCGGGGAGAGCATCTAGCACAGATACGCAGTATTTT. Translated: CASGGLAGRASSTDTQYF.

V and J are TRBV20-1 and TRBJ2-1; D is uncertain. Trimming pared 1 base from V and 2 bases from J, leaving 6 bases between. CDR3 size: 13 residues. Germline V gene data show CDR1 as DFQATT and CDR2 as SNEGSKA (reference sequence). The CDR3 sequence is CSARVVAYNEQFF. CDR3 DNA sequence: TGCAGTGCTAGAGTCGTGGCCTACAATGAGCAGTTCTTC.

J is TRBJ2-7 and V is TRBV11-1; 10 nucleotides align to TRBD1. V dropped 5 bases and J dropped 7; count of bases not matched to a gene: 8. CDR3 size: 14 residues. Germline CDR1 is SGHAT and CDR2 is FQDESV (reference sequence). The CDR3 sequence: CASSHGQGVREQYF. Written as DNA, the CDR3 is TGTGCCAGCAGCCACGGACAGGGGGTGAGGGAGCAGTACTTC.

This clonotype was counted only a few times. The genes are TRBV7-8 and TRBJ1-1; 9 bases map to TRBD1. The ends lost 2 bases at V and 6 bases at J; junction bases unmatched: 10. CDR3 length equals 16 residues. Germline V CDR1 and CDR2: SGHVS, FQNEAQ. CDR3 sequence reads: CASSLPLWDRDAEAFF. In DNA form, the CDR3 reads TGTGCCAGCAGCTTACCACTCTGGGACAGGGACGCTGAAGCTTTCTTT.

The J gene is TRBJ2-7, the V gene TRBV7-9; D ambiguous. The CDR3 covers 15 residues. The V end was cut by 4 bases, the J end by 2 bases, with 15 bases between. CDR1 and CDR2 from the germline V gene are SEHNR and FQNEAQ (reference sequence). The CDR3 coding sequence is TGTGCCAGCAGCTCTACCTTGTGGGTACCCTACGAGCAGTACTTC. Translated: CASSSTLWVPYEQYF. Supplemented by reference TRBV7-9 and TRBJ2-7, the full variable domain reads DTGVSQNPRHKITKRGQNVTFRCDPISEHNRLYWYRQTLGQGPEFLTYFQNEAQLEKSRLLSDRFSAERPKGSFSTLEIQRTEQGDSAMYLCASSSTLWVPYEQYFGPGTRLTVT.

The V gene is TRBV2, the J gene TRBJ2-7, with 8 bases identical to TRBD1. V was clipped by 5 bases and J by 2 bases; unmatched bases: 2. The CDR3 totals 13 residues. CDR1 is SNHLY, CDR2 FYNNEI, per germline. The CDR3 DNA is TGTGCCAGCAGTAAGGACAGGGCCTACGAGCAGTACTTC. This sequence encodes CASSKDRAYEQYF.

The chain has TRBV29-1 and TRBJ2-5, with D possibly TRBD1 on 7 matching bases. This CDR3 region has 12 residues. The germline V gene encodes CDR1 SQVTM and CDR2 ANQGSEA. With 4 bases removed from V and 3 bases from J, the gap between germline ends came to 9 bases. This CDR3 is CSVGRGEETQYF. CDR3 nucleotides: TGCAGCGTTGGCAGGGGGGAAGAGACCCAGTACTTC. Supplemented by reference TRBV29-1 and TRBJ2-5, the full variable domain reads SAVISQKPSRDICQRGTSLTIQCQVDSQVTMMFWYRQQPGQSLTLIATANQGSEATYESGFVIDKFPISRPNLTFSTLTVSNMSPEDSSIYLCSVGRGEETQYFGPGTRLLVL.

This clonotype has only one observation. The chain joins TRBV20-1 to TRBJ1-1, with a possible D match to TRBD1 (6 bases). This CDR3 comprises 13 residues. Trimming took 5 bases from V and 1 from J, leaving 11 bases between them. Germline loops: CDR1 DFQATT, CDR2 SNEGSKA (reference sequence). CDR3 sequence reads: CSASTQGNTEAFF. CDR3 DNA: TGCAGTGCTTCAACACAGGGGAACACTGAAGCTTTCTTT.

The chain links TRBV20-1 to TRBJ2-1, with TRBD1 matching 9 bases. The CDR3 runs 14 residues. The junction had 2 bases not matched to a gene; V was cut back by 5 bases and J by 0 bases. Germline V lookup: CDR1 DFQATT, CDR2 SNEGSKA (reference sequence). The CDR3 sequence: CSAPGQGSYNEQFF. The CDR3, as DNA: TGCAGTGCTCCGGGACAGGGCTCCTACAATGAGCAGTTCTTC.

The chain employs TRBV4-1 and TRBJ2-3; TRBD2 agrees at 10 bases. Trimming cost V 3 bases and J 7 bases; bases outside gene matches: 7. The CDR3 runs 15 residues. Per the germline V gene, CDR1 is MGHRA and CDR2 is YSYEKL. In DNA form, the CDR3 reads TGCGCCAGCAGCCAGGAGCGGGAGGGCCGGAATACGCAGTATTTT. It specifies CASSQEREGRNTQYF.

The genes are TRBV2 and TRBJ1-5, with D perhaps matching TRBD1 (6 bases). The V end was cut by 10 bases, the J end by 4 bases, with 11 bases between. Looked up from germline, CDR1 is SNHLY and CDR2 is FYNNEI. The CDR3 extends over 12 amino acids. In nucleotides, the CDR3 is TGTGCCACCGCCCAGGGGAATCAGCCCCAGCATTTT. Translating it yields CATAQGNQPQHF. The full variable domain, completed using reference TRBV2 and TRBJ1-5, is EPEVTQTPSHQVTQMGQEVILRCVPISNHLYFYWYRQILGQKVEFLVSFYNNEISEKSEIFDDQFSVERPDGSNFTLKIRSTKLEDSAMYFCATAQGNQPQHFGDGTRLSIL.

This clonotype appeared a single time. The chain links TRBV11-3 to TRBJ2-5, with D hard to call. The CDR3 is made up of 12 amino acids. V was cut by 4 bases and J by 7 bases, with 10 bases left in between. Germline V gene sequence: CDR1 SGHNT, CDR2 YENEEA. Here the CDR3 DNA reads TGTGCCAGCAGCTATTTGTCTGGGACCCAGTACTTC. Amino acids: CASSYLSGTQYF.

This chain connects TRBV6-1 to TRBJ1-3; D is possibly TRBD1 (6 bases). The CDR3 covers 16 residues. V was shortened by 1 base and J by 0 bases, with 10 bases between the two germline ends. Per germline, CDR1 MNHNS and CDR2 SASEGT. The CDR3 nucleotides are TGTGCCAGCAGTGAAGGGACAGCCTACTCTGGAAACACCATATATTTT. This codes for CASSEGTAYSGNTIYF.

The chain combines TRBV11-2 with TRBJ2-1; TRBD1 agrees at 8 bases. The CDR3 runs 14 residues. The germline CDR1 and CDR2 sequences are SGHAT and FQNNGV. The junction had 9 bases not matched to a gene; V was cut back by 4 bases and J by 10 bases. CDR3 sequence (DNA): TGTGCCAGCAGCTCGCAGGGGGCATCCCACGAGCAGTTCTTC. Amino acids: CASSSQGASHEQFF.

In its sample, this clonotype was seen a few times. The chain combines TRBV7-6 with TRBJ2-2; D possibly matches TRBD1 or TRBD2 (6 bases each). The CDR3 is made up of 17 amino acids. Trimming stripped 5 bases from V and 0 bases from J, with 16 bases between. CDR1 and CDR2 from the germline V gene are SGHVS and FNYEAQ. DNA for the CDR3: TGTGCCAGCAGCCCGCGCCTTCGGGGGCCGAACACCGGGGAGCTGTTTTTT. Its protein is CASSPRLRGPNTGELFF. Combining the CDR3 with reference TRBV7-6 and TRBJ2-2 gives the whole variable domain GAGVSQSPRYKVTKRGQDVALRCDPISGHVSLYWYRQALGQGPEFLTYFNYEAQQDKSGLPNDRFSAERPEGSISTLTIQRTEQRDSAMYRCASSPRLRGPNTGELFFGEGSRLTVL.

This clonotype occurred a few times. The chain employs TRBV20-1 and TRBJ2-1; maybe TRBD2 (6 bases). The ends were cut back, 0 bases at V and 0 bases at J, with 15 bases in the middle. This CDR3 spans 17 amino acids. CDR1 is DFQATT and CDR2 is SNEGSKA in the germline V gene (reference sequence). DNA of the CDR3: TGCAGTGCTAGAGATGTTGGGGGGAGAGCCTCCTACAATGAGCAGTTCTTC. Translation gives CSARDVGGRASYNEQFF.

This chain uses TRBV6-1 with TRBJ2-3, with 7 bases aligning to TRBD1. The CDR3 is 13 amino acids. Trimming removed 7 bases from V and 4 bases from J; junction bases left unmatched: 5. Germline loops: CDR1 MNHNS, CDR2 SASEGT. In nucleotides, the CDR3 is TGTGCCAGCAAACGACAGGGTGCAGATACGCAGTATTTT. This codes for CASKRQGADTQYF.

V gene TRBV20-1 combines with J gene TRBJ2-3, with 10 bases aligning to TRBD2. Germline CDR1 and CDR2: DFQATT and SNEGSKA (reference sequence). J was trimmed by 2 bases and V by 6 bases; bases with no gene match: 5. The CDR3 is made up of 14 amino acids. The CDR3 is CSARTSGNTDTQYF. CDR3 DNA sequence: TGCAGTGCCCGGACTAGCGGAAACACAGATACGCAGTATTTT.

The chain links TRBV6-5 to TRBJ1-2; D ambiguous. V was shortened by 2 bases and J by 6 bases, with 7 bases between the two germline ends. CDR3 length: 12 residues. Germline CDR1 MNHEY, CDR2 SVGAGI. The CDR3 bases are TGTGCCAGCAGTTACGGAGGGAATGGCTACACCTTC. It yields the protein CASSYGGNGYTF.